This T cell receptor (beta chain) comes out of a study of cytomegalovirus exposure and HLA in healthy donors. Overall study context: Falling in the Caucasian-associated ancestry cluster were about 80% of under 500 genotyped donors. Regarding the study as a whole: Most likely, a cluster of highly shared sequence variants arose as a sequencing artifact. Some V segments (TRBV6-2 and TRBV6-3 among them) were excluded as indistinguishable.

Of note for this clone: As yet, its antigen is unknown.

The CDR3 runs 15 residues. In germline, CDR1 is LGHNA, CDR2 YNFKEQ. Trimming at V came to 2 bases and at J to 1 base, leaving 5 bases not matched to a gene. The PCR had 60 Vbeta and 13 Jbeta primers. The data were produced by immunoSEQ multiplex PCR, yet TCRdb's version contains in-frame clones alone and is incomplete. Among approximately 110,000 clones listed, around two thirds were seen once. V usage is TRBV4-2 and J usage is TRBJ2-7; 7 bases match TRBD1. The clonotype was recovered from a man younger than 45 in good health and CMV-seropositive. The specimen sequenced was PBMCs. CDR3: CASSQFRDSSYEQYF. The CDR3 DNA reads as TGTGCCAGCAGCCAATTTCGGGACAGTTCCTACGAGCAGTACTTC.